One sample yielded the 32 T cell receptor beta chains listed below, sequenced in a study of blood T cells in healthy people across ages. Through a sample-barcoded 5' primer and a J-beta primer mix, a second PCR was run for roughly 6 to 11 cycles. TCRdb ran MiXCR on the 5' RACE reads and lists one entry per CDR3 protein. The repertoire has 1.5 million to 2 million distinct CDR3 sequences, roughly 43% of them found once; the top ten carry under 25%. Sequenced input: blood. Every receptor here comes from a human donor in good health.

The CDR3 DNA follows: TGCAGTGCTGATGACAGCCGCATCTATGGCTACACCTTC. Residues: CSADDSRIYGYTF. V usage is TRBV20-1 and J usage is TRBJ1-2; maybe TRBD1 (5 bases). Trimming stripped 5 bases from V and 4 bases from J, with 14 bases between. The CDR3 sequence is 13 residues long. Germline V CDR1 and CDR2: DFQATT, SNEGSKA (reference sequence).

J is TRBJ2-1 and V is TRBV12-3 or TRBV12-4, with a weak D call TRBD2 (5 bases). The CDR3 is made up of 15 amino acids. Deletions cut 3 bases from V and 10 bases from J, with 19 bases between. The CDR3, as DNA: TGTGCCAGCAGTTTCGTCGGAGGTCAGGTCTACGAGCAGTTCTTC. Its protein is CASSFVGGQVYEQFF.

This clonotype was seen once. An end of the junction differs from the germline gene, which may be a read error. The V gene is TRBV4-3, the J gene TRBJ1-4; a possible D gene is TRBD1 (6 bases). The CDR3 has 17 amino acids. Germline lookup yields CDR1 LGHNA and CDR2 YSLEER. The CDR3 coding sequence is TGCGCCAGCAGCCAAGTCTTAGACATATGGACAGACGAAAAACGGTTTTTT. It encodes CASSQVLDIWTDEKRFF.

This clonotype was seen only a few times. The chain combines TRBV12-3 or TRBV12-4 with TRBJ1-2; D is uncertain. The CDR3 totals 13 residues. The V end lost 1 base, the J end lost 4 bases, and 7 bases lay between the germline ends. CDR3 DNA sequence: TGTGCCAGCAGTTTAGAAGTGCTCTATGGCTACACCTTC. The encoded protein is CASSLEVLYGYTF.

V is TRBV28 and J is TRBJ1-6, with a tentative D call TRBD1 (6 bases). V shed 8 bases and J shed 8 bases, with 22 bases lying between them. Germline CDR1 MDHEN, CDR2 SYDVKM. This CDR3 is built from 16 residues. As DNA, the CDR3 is TGTGCCAGCCGACTACTAGGACAGACATCTCATTCACCCCTCCACTTT. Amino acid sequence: CASRLLGQTSHSPLHF.

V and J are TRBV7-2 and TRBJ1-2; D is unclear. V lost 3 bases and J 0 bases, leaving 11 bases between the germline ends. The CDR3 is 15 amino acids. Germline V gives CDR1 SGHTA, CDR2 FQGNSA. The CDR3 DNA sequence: TGTACCAGCAGCTTGGCCAGGTCGACTAACTATGGCTACACCTTC. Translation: CTSSLARSTNYGYTF.

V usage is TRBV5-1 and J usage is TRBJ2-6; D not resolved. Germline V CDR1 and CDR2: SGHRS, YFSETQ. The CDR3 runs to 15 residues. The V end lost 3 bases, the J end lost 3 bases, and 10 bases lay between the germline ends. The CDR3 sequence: CASSSPYGGANVLTF. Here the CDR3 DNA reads TGCGCCAGCAGCTCCCCTTATGGTGGGGCCAACGTCCTGACTTTC.

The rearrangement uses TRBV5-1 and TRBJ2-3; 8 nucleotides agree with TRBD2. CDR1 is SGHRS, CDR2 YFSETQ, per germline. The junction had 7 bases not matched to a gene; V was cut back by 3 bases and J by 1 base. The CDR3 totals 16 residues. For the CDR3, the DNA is TGCGCCAGCAGCTACGGCGGGGGGTCAGGCACAGATACGCAGTATTTT. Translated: CASSYGGGSGTDTQYF. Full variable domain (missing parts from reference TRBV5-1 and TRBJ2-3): KAGVTQTPRYLIKTRGQQVTLSCSPISGHRSVSWYQQTPGQGLQFLFEYFSETQRNKGNFPGRFSGRQFSNSRSEMNVSTLELGDSALYLCASSYGGGSGTDTQYFGPGTRLTVL.

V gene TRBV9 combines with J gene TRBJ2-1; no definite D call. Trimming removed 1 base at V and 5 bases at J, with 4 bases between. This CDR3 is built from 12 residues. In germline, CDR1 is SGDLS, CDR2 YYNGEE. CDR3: CASSVYHNEQFF. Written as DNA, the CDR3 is TGTGCCAGCAGCGTATATCACAATGAGCAGTTCTTC.

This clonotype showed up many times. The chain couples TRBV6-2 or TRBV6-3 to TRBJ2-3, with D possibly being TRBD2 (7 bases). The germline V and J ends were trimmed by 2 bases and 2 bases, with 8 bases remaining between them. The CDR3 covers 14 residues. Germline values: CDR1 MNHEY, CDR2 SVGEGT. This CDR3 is CASSYGGATDTQYF. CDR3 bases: TGTGCCAGCAGTTACGGGGGGGCCACAGATACGCAGTATTTT.

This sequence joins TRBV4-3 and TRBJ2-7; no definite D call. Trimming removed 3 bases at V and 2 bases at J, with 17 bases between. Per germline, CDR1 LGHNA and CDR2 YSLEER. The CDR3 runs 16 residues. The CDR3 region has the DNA TGCGCCAGCAGCCAGCATGTAGTGGGGAATGCCTACGAGCAGTACTTC. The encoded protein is CASSQHVVGNAYEQYF.

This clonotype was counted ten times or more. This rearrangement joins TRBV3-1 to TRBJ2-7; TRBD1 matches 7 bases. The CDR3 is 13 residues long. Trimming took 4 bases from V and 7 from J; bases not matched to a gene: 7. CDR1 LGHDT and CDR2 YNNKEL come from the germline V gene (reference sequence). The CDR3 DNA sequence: TGTGCCAGCAGCCGAGACAGGGTGGGAGAGCAGTACTTC. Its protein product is CASSRDRVGEQYF.

CDR3 DNA sequence: TGTGCCAGCAGCACCTGGGCAGCAAATGGCTACACCTTC. Amino acids: CASSTWAANGYTF. V is TRBV9 and J is TRBJ1-2, with D hard to call. From germline, CDR1 is SGDLS and CDR2 YYNGEE. Trimming stripped 4 bases from V and 6 bases from J, with 13 bases between. This CDR3 has 13 amino acids.

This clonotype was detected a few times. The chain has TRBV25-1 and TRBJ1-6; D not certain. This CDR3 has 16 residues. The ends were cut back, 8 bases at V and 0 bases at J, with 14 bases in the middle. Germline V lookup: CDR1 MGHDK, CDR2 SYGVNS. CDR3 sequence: CASQPAAGSYNSPLHF. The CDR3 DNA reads TGTGCCAGCCAACCGGCCGCGGGCTCCTATAATTCACCCCTCCACTTT.

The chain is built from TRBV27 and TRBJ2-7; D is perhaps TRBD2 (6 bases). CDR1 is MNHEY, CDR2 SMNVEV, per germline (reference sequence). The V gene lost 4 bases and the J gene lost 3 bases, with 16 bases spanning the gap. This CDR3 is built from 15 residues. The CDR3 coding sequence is TGTGCCAGCAGTTCGGGGGTCGAAAATGTCTACGAGCAGTACTTC. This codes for CASSSGVENVYEQYF.

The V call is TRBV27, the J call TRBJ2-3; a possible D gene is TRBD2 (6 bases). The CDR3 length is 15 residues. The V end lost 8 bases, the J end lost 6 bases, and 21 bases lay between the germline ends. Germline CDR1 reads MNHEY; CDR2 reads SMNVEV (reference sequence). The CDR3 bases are TGTGCCAGCGGGCTTAGCGGACTAAAAAGGGATACGCAGTATTTT. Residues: CASGLSGLKRDTQYF.

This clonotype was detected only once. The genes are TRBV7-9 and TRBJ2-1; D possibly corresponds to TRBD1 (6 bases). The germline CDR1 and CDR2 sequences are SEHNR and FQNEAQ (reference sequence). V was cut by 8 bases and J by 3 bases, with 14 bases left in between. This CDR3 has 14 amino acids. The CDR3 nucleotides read TGTGCCAGCCATCGGGACACCGGCTACAATGAGCAGTTCTTC. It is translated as CASHRDTGYNEQFF.

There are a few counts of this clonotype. The DNA for the CDR3 is TGTGCCAGCAGTTCCAGAGTTCATACGCAGTATTTT. This encodes CASSSRVHTQYF. The chain joins TRBV6-2 or TRBV6-3 to TRBJ2-3; D remains ambiguous. Germline CDR1 reads MNHEY; CDR2 reads SVGEGT. Trimming took 4 bases from V and 7 from J, leaving 9 bases between them. The CDR3 contains 12 residues.

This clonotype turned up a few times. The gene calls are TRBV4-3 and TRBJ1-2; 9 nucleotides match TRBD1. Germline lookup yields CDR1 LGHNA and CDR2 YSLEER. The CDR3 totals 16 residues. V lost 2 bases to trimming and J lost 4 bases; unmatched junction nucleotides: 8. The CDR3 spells CASSQNGQGNIYGYTF. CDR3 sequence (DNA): TGCGCCAGCAGCCAAAATGGACAGGGGAACATCTATGGCTACACCTTC.

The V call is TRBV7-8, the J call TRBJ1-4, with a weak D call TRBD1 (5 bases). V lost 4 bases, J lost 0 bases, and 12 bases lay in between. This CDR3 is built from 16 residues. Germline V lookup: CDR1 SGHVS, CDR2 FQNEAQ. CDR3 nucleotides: TGTGCCAGCAGCTGGGACGGATCGGCAACTAATGAAAAACTGTTTTTT. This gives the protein CASSWDGSATNEKLFF.

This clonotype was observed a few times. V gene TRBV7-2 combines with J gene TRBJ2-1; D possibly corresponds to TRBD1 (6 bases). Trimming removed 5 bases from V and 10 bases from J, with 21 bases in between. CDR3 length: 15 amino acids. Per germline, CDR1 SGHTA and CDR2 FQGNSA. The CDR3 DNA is TGTGCCAGCAGCCCTCACAGGGTTGTGGGAGACGAGCAGTTCTTC. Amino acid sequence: CASSPHRVVGDEQFF.

CDR3 residues: CASSQGARTEQPQHF. The CDR3 DNA sequence: TGCGCCAGCAGCCAAGGCGCTCGGACGGAACAGCCCCAGCATTTT. The genes are TRBV4-1 and TRBJ1-5, with D uncertain. The V and J ends lost 1 base and 7 bases respectively, with 14 bases between them. Germline CDR1 is MGHRA and CDR2 is YSYEKL. The CDR3 is 15 amino acids.

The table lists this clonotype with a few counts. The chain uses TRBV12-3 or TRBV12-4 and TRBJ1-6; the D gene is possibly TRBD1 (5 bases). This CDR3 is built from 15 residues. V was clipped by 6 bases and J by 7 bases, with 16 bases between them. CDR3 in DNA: TGTGCCAGCAGCCAGCTAACAGGATCGAATTCACCCCTCCACTTT. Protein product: CASSQLTGSNSPLHF.

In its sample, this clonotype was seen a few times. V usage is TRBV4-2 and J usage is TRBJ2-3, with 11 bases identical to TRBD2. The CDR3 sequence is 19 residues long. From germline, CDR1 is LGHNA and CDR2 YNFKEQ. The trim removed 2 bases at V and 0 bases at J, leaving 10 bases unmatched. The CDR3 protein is CASSQLIISGGASTDTQYF. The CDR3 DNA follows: TGTGCCAGCAGCCAACTGATAATTAGCGGGGGGGCTAGCACAGATACGCAGTATTTT.

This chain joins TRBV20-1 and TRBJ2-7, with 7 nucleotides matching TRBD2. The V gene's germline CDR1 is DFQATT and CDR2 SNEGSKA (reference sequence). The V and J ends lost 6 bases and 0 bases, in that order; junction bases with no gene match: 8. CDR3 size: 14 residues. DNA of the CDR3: TGCAGTGCCAGCCCCCTAGCGGACTCCTACGAGCAGTACTTC. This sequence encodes CSASPLADSYEQYF.

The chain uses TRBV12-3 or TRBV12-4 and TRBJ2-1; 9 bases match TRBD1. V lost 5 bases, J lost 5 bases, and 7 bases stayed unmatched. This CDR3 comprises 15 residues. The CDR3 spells CASSRDRDLNNEQFF. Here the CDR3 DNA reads TGTGCCAGCAGTAGGGACAGGGACTTGAACAATGAGCAGTTCTTC.

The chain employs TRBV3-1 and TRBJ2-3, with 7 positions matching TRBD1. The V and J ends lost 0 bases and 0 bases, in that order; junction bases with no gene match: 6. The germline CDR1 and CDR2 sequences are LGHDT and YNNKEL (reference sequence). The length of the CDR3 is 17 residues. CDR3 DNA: TGTGCCAGCAGCCAAGAGATCGACAGGGCTAGCACAGATACGCAGTATTTT. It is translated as CASSQEIDRASTDTQYF.

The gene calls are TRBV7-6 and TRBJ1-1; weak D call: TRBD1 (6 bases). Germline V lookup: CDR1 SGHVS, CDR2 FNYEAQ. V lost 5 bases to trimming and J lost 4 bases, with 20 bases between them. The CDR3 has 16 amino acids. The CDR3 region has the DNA TGTGCCAGCAGCCAACACTCAGGGGAAGATAGCACTGAAGCTTTCTTT. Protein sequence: CASSQHSGEDSTEAFF. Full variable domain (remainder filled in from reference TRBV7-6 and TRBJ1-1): GAGVSQSPRYKVTKRGQDVALRCDPISGHVSLYWYRQALGQGPEFLTYFNYEAQQDKSGLPNDRFSAERPEGSISTLTIQRTEQRDSAMYRCASSQHSGEDSTEAFFGQGTRLTVV.

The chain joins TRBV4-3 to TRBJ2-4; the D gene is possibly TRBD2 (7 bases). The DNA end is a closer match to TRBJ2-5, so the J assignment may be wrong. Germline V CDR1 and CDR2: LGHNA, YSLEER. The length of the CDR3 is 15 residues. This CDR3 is CASSHSTGGGETQYF. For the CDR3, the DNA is TGCGCCAGCAGCCATTCGACGGGGGGCGGGGAGACCCAGTACTTC.

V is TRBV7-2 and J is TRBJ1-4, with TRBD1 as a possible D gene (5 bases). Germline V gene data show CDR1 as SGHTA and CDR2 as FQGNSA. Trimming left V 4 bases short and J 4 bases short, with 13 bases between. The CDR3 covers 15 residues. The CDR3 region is CASSSTGALNEKLFF. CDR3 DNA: TGTGCCAGCAGCTCCACCGGGGCGCTTAATGAAAAACTGTTTTTT.

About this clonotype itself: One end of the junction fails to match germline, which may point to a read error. CDR3 nucleotides: TGCGTCAGCAGCCGTCGGGACTCTACCTACGAGCAGTACTTC. It is translated as CVSSRRDSTYEQYF. V is TRBV5-1 and J is TRBJ2-4, with D perhaps TRBD2 (6 bases). With the DNA end fitting TRBJ2-7 better, the J assignment may be wrong. From germline, CDR1 is SGHRS and CDR2 YFSETQ. This CDR3 has 14 residues.

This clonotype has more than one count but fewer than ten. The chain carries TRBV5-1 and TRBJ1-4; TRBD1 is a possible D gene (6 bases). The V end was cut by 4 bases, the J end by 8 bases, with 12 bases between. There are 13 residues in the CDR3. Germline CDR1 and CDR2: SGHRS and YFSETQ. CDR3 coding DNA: TGCGCCAGCAGCACAGGGAGACAGGAAAAACTGTTTTTT. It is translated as CASSTGRQEKLFF.